A single sample gave rise to the 20 T cell receptor beta chains below, sequenced in a study of T-cell reconstitution after alpha-beta-depleted transplantation in children. The authors prepared the TCRbeta library with unique molecular identifiers. TCRdb passed the PCR reads through MiXCR, listing each CDR3 protein once. The sample shows about 540,000 distinct CDR3 sequences, 15% to 20% of them seen only once. Material: PBMCs from the stem cell graft donor, obtained from the stem cell graft. The source of these receptors is a human donor who donated a stem cell graft to a child with acute lymphoblastic leukemia.

The rearrangement joins TRBV12-3 or TRBV12-4 to TRBJ2-5, with D unclear. CDR3 size: 14 residues. The V end was cut by 2 bases, the J end by 2 bases, with 9 bases between. For the CDR3, the DNA is TGTGCCAGCAGTTTACGGCGGTTGCAAGAGACCCAGTACTTC. Translated: CASSLRRLQETQYF.

This rearrangement joins TRBV12-3 or TRBV12-4 to TRBJ2-5, with 7 positions matching TRBD2. The CDR3 is 14 residues long. V lost 3 bases to trimming and J lost 3 bases; unmatched junction nucleotides: 4. In nucleotides, the CDR3 is TGTGCCAGCAGTTTCCGAGCGGGGAAAGAGACCCAGTACTTC. Protein: CASSFRAGKETQYF.

This clonotype was detected ten times or more. The rearrangement joins TRBV20-1 to TRBJ2-1; no clear D gene. V shed 4 bases and J shed 0 bases, with 7 bases lying between them. The CDR3 is 13 residues long. Germline CDR1 DFQATT, CDR2 SNEGSKA (reference sequence). CDR3 bases: TGCAGTGCTAACCTGTACTCCTACAATGAGCAGTTCTTC. It is translated as CSANLYSYNEQFF.

The chain recombines TRBV5-6 with TRBJ1-1, with D unclear. CDR3 size: 14 residues. With 2 bases removed from V and 0 bases from J, the gap between germline ends came to 8 bases. Germline assignment: CDR1 SGHDT and CDR2 YYEEEE. CDR3 in amino acids: CASSFVGLNTEAFF. CDR3 nucleotides: TGTGCCAGCAGCTTTGTTGGATTGAACACTGAAGCTTTCTTT.

The chain is built from TRBV9 and TRBJ1-1; TRBD1 matches 8 bases. The CDR3 extends over 14 amino acids. CDR1 is SGDLS and CDR2 is YYNGEE in the germline V gene. The ends lost 1 base at V and 7 bases at J; junction bases unmatched: 6. The DNA of the CDR3 is TGTGCCAGCAGCGTACAGACAGGGGCCGGTGAAGCTTTCTTT. Protein: CASSVQTGAGEAFF.

This clonotype was counted only a few times. This rearrangement joins TRBV3-1 to TRBJ2-1; 10 positions agree with TRBD2. This CDR3 is built from 17 residues. The V gene's germline CDR1 is LGHDT and CDR2 YNNKEL (reference sequence). With 0 bases clipped from V and 6 bases from J, the junction kept 8 bases outside the gene matches. The CDR3 DNA reads as TGTGCCAGCAGCCAAGATCACGGTAGCGGGAGGCGCAATGAGCAGTTCTTC. Protein product: CASSQDHGSGRRNEQFF.

This clonotype was detected a few times. The V and J genes are TRBV5-6 and TRBJ2-2; perhaps TRBD2 as D (6 bases). Germline V gene lookup returns CDR1 SGHDT and CDR2 YYEEEE. The CDR3 runs to 16 residues. V was pared by 4 bases and J by 6 bases, with 19 bases between. The CDR3 reads CASSRLRLGYPGELFF. In DNA form, the CDR3 reads TGTGCCAGCAGCCGTTTGCGACTAGGCTACCCCGGGGAGCTGTTTTTT. Filled out from reference TRBV5-6 and TRBJ2-2, the complete variable domain reads DAGVTQSPTHLIKTRGQQVTLRCSPKSGHDTVSWYQQALGQGPQFIFQYYEEEERQRGNFPDRFSGHQFPNYSSELNVNALLLGDSALYLCASSRLRLGYPGELFFGEGSRLTVL.

This clonotype has only a few counts. The rearrangement joins TRBV12-3 or TRBV12-4 to TRBJ1-5; TRBD1 is a possible D gene (5 bases). Trimming cost V 4 bases and J 2 bases, with 12 bases left between them. The CDR3 covers 15 residues. For the CDR3, the DNA is TGTGCCAGCAGTTGGGGGTTTATGGGCAATCAGCCCCAGCATTTT. Its protein product is CASSWGFMGNQPQHF.

The rearrangement joins TRBV27 to TRBJ2-3; D is uncertain. Germline CDR1 and CDR2: MNHEY and SMNVEV (reference sequence). The CDR3 runs to 13 residues. The V gene lost 5 bases and the J gene lost 2 bases, with 8 bases spanning the gap. CDR3 protein: CASSTGYTDTQYF. The CDR3 DNA reads TGTGCCAGCAGTACCGGGTACACAGATACGCAGTATTTT.

V is TRBV29-1 and J is TRBJ1-1; 7 positions match TRBD1. The ends lost 0 bases at V and 2 bases at J; junction bases unmatched: 9. CDR1 SQVTM and CDR2 ANQGSEA come from the germline V gene. The CDR3 runs 16 residues. The CDR3 DNA sequence: TGCAGCGTTGAAGATTTAGGGGGCCCCTACAACACTGAAGCTTTCTTT. It translates to CSVEDLGGPYNTEAFF.

The CDR3: CASSGHYQPQHF. The CDR3 DNA follows: TGTGCCAGCAGTGGGCACTATCAGCCCCAGCATTTT. The V and J genes are TRBV2 and TRBJ1-5; D not resolved. V was shortened by 4 bases and J by 5 bases, with 6 bases between the two germline ends. The germline V gene encodes CDR1 SNHLY and CDR2 FYNNEI. The CDR3 consists of 12 residues.

The chain uses TRBV5-1 and TRBJ2-7; 11 bases are shared with TRBD1. The CDR3 runs 15 residues. Germline CDR1 is SGHRS and CDR2 is YFSETQ. V shed 7 bases and J 4 bases; nucleotides not matched to a gene: 10. CDR3 protein: CASGNAGTGGYEQYF. DNA of the CDR3: TGCGCCAGCGGAAACGCCGGGACAGGGGGGTACGAGCAGTACTTC.

The chain carries TRBV19 and TRBJ2-2; tentatively, D is TRBD1 (8 bases). Germline CDR1 LNHDA, CDR2 SQIVND (reference sequence). The CDR3 consists of 15 residues. The ends were cut back, 9 bases at V and 7 bases at J, with 21 bases in the middle. CDR3 in DNA: TGTGCCAGCAGACCCCGGACAGGGAGGGGCGGGGAGCTGTTTTTT. Protein product: CASRPRTGRGGELFF.

This clonotype was counted only a few times. CDR3 in amino acids: CASSPRGSDTQYF. DNA for the CDR3: TGTGCCAGCAGCCCCCGGGGATCAGATACGCAGTATTTT. The chain couples TRBV7-8 to TRBJ2-3; the D gene is possibly TRBD2 (5 bases). CDR1 and CDR2 from the germline V gene are SGHVS and FQNEAQ. V lost 5 bases to trimming and J lost 4 bases, with 10 bases between them. The CDR3 extends over 13 amino acids.

This clonotype was observed a few times. CDR3 sequence reads: CASSRPPFVPSHEQFF. DNA of the CDR3: TGTGCCAGCAGCCGACCCCCCTTTGTCCCGTCGCATGAGCAGTTCTTC. The rearrangement uses TRBV11-2 and TRBJ2-1, with D unresolved. This CDR3 is built from 16 residues. Germline V gene sequence: CDR1 SGHAT, CDR2 FQNNGV. With 5 bases removed from V and 8 bases from J, the gap between germline ends came to 22 bases.

This clonotype was observed a few times. This chain uses TRBV20-1 with TRBJ1-5; D gene ambiguous. Germline V lookup: CDR1 DFQATT, CDR2 SNEGSKA (reference sequence). Trimming removed 3 bases at V and 5 bases at J, with 11 bases between. CDR3 size: 13 residues. CDR3 sequence: CSARMRSYQPQHF. The CDR3 DNA reads TGCAGTGCTAGGATGCGGAGTTATCAGCCCCAGCATTTT.

In this sample, this clonotype turned up a few times. DNA of the CDR3: TGTGCCAGCAAAGGGGACAGGGTGACTAATGAAAAACTGTTTTTT. Translating gives CASKGDRVTNEKLFF. The chain couples TRBV27 to TRBJ1-4; 9 bases match TRBD1. J lost 2 bases, V lost 7 bases, and 5 bases had no gene match. Germline V lookup: CDR1 MNHEY, CDR2 SMNVEV (reference sequence). This CDR3 is 15 amino acids long.

The V gene is TRBV7-3, the J gene TRBJ2-1, with 8 nucleotides matching TRBD2. Germline CDR1 is SGHTA and CDR2 is FQGTGA. CDR3 length equals 16 residues. V shed 1 base and J 3 bases; nucleotides not matched to a gene: 5. CDR3 sequence reads: CASSLRGLGFYNEQFF. The CDR3 nucleotides read TGTGCCAGCAGCTTAAGGGGACTAGGGTTCTACAATGAGCAGTTCTTC.

The genes are TRBV3-1 and TRBJ2-7; D remains unclear. The CDR3 runs 14 residues. V lost 3 bases and J 0 bases, leaving 9 bases between the germline ends. Per germline, CDR1 LGHDT and CDR2 YNNKEL (reference sequence). The CDR3 reads CASSQVRSSYEQYF. The CDR3 nucleotides read TGTGCCAGCAGCCAGGTTCGGAGCTCCTACGAGCAGTACTTC.

In its sample, this clonotype was seen a few times. The chain is built from TRBV28 and TRBJ1-1, with 10 nucleotides matching TRBD1. This CDR3 has 15 residues. CDR1 and CDR2 from the germline V gene are MDHEN and SYDVKM. With V trimmed by 5 bases and J by 4 bases, 7 bases remained unmatched. CDR3 bases: TGTGCCAGCAGTCCGGGGGGACAGGGGATCACTGAAGCTTTCTTT. This gives the protein CASSPGGQGITEAFF.